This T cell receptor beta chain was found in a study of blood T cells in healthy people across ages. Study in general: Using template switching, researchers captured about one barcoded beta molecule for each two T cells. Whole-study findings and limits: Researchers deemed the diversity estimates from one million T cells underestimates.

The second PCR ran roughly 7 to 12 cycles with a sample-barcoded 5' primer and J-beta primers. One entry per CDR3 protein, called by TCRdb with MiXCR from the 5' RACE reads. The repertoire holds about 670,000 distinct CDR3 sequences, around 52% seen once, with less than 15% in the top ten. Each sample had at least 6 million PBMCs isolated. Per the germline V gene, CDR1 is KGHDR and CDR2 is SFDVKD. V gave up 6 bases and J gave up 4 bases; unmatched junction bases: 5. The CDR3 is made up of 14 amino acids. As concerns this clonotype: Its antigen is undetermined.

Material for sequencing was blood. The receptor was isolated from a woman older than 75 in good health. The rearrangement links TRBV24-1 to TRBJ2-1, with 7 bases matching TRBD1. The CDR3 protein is CATSSGTAYNEQFF. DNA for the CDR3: TGTGCCACCAGTTCCGGGACAGCATACAATGAGCAGTTCTTC.